This passage covers 14 T cell receptor beta chains from one sample sequenced in a study of T cell changes during pregnancy in multiple sclerosis. The protocol was immunoSEQ multiplex PCR, while the TCRdb copy is restricted to in-frame clones and leaves out a portion. Counted here are fewer than 90,000 clones, around 93% occurring once; the ten biggest clones make up roughly 1.4%. The sample here was peripheral blood, taken in the third trimester of pregnancy. These receptors all stem from a female donor in good health, enrolled as a control in a pregnancy study.

This clone has only one observation. The genes are TRBV10-3 and TRBJ2-3, with 7 bases aligning to TRBD2. Unmatched junction bases numbered 5, after V lost 2 bases and J lost 3 bases. The CDR3 totals 15 residues. Germline CDR1 is ENHRY and CDR2 is SYGVKD. Here the CDR3 DNA reads TGTGCCATCAGTGAGAGAGGGGAGGGGACAGATACGCAGTATTTT. This translates into CAISERGEGTDTQYF.

V usage is TRBV11-3 and J usage is TRBJ2-2; D perhaps matches TRBD2 (6 bases). CDR3 size: 17 residues. Trimming removed 4 bases from V and 4 bases from J, with 19 bases in between. Germline CDR1 and CDR2: SGHNT and YENEEA. CDR3 sequence (DNA): TGTGCCAGCAGCTGCGAGAGACGGGAGCCCCCCACCGGGGAGCTGTTTTTT. This codes for CASSCERREPPTGELFF.

The chain uses TRBV4-1 and TRBJ1-3; 7 nucleotides line up with TRBD1. The trim removed 4 bases at V and 0 bases at J, leaving 3 bases unmatched. Per germline, CDR1 MGHRA and CDR2 YSYEKL. The CDR3 extends over 15 amino acids. The CDR3: CASSLRDSSGNTIYF. The CDR3 DNA reads TGCGCCAGCAGCCTACGGGACAGCTCTGGAAACACCATATATTTT.

The chain couples TRBV5-1 to TRBJ2-5; TRBD1 might be the D (6 bases). Germline assignment: CDR1 SGHRS and CDR2 YFSETQ. Deletions cut 0 bases from V and 1 base from J, with 13 bases between. The CDR3 is made up of 16 amino acids. The DNA of the CDR3 is TGCGCCAGCAGCTTGGAACAGGGTAGGGCCCAAGAGACCCAGTACTTC. Translated: CASSLEQGRAQETQYF.

The V gene is TRBV4-1, the J gene TRBJ2-7; 10 bases agree with TRBD2. With 4 bases clipped from V and 3 bases from J, the junction kept 9 bases outside the gene matches. The CDR3 loop spans 16 amino acids. Germline CDR1 is MGHRA and CDR2 is YSYEKL. The CDR3 protein is CASSLPRTSGDYEQYF. Here the CDR3 DNA reads TGCGCCAGCAGCCTCCCGAGGACTAGCGGAGACTACGAGCAGTACTTC.

CDR3 loop: CASSEAPGSTDTQYF. CDR3 sequence (DNA): TGTGCCAGCAGTGAAGCTCCGGGTAGCACAGATACGCAGTATTTT. The chain is built from TRBV6-1 and TRBJ2-3; no reliable D call. Germline loops: CDR1 MNHNS, CDR2 SASEGT. V lost 0 bases, J lost 0 bases, and 7 bases lay in between. The CDR3 totals 15 residues.

The gene calls are TRBV4-1 and TRBJ1-3, with 8 bases matching TRBD1. Unmatched junction bases numbered 9, after V lost 4 bases and J lost 4 bases. The CDR3 loop spans 16 amino acids. Germline V gene lookup returns CDR1 MGHRA and CDR2 YSYEKL. Here the CDR3 reads CASSRPDREVGNTIYF. For the CDR3, the DNA is TGCGCCAGCAGCCGACCGGACAGGGAGGTGGGAAACACCATATATTTT.

This clone was counted once. This chain uses TRBV28 with TRBJ1-5; 10 bases agree with TRBD1. The junction had 4 bases not matched to a gene; V was cut back by 5 bases and J by 3 bases. CDR3 length: 15 residues. CDR1 MDHEN and CDR2 SYDVKM come from the germline V gene. CDR3 sequence (DNA): TGTGCCAGCAGTCGGGACAGGGGATACAATCAGCCCCAGCATTTT. It specifies CASSRDRGYNQPQHF.

This clone was recorded only once. The chain has TRBV19 and TRBJ2-1; D might be TRBD2 (6 bases). Germline loops: CDR1 LNHDA, CDR2 SQIVND (reference sequence). Trimming took 1 base from V and 7 from J, leaving 11 bases between them. The length of the CDR3 is 14 residues. The CDR3 is CASSIGTAGNEQFF. CDR3 in DNA: TGTGCCAGTAGTATAGGAACGGCGGGGAATGAGCAGTTCTTC.

The chain carries TRBV5-3 and TRBJ2-5; 9 bases agree with TRBD1. TRBV5-3 qualifies as an ORF whose function is uncertain. CDR3 length: 17 amino acids. V shed 1 base and J 0 bases; nucleotides not matched to a gene: 7. The CDR3 is CARSLTRTGENQETQYF. In DNA form, the CDR3 reads TGTGCCAGAAGCTTGACACGGACAGGGGAAAACCAAGAGACCCAGTACTTC.

A single count supports this clone. The rearrangement joins TRBV4-1 to TRBJ2-3; possible D gene TRBD2, 6 bases. The CDR3 extends over 15 amino acids. CDR1 and CDR2 (germline): MGHRA, YSYEKL. Trimming shortened V by 1 base and J by 3 bases, and 11 bases separated the two germline ends. CDR3 protein: CASSQVGGKTDTQYF. CDR3 DNA: TGCGCCAGCAGCCAAGTAGGCGGGAAGACAGATACGCAGTATTTT.

The genes are TRBV25-1 and TRBJ2-7, with D possibly being TRBD2 (6 bases). CDR1 is MGHDK and CDR2 is SYGVNS in the germline V gene. Trimming pared 8 bases from V and 5 bases from J, leaving 13 bases between. The CDR3 sequence is 12 residues long. The CDR3 bases are TGTGCCAGCGCCGACGGGGGTCACGAGCAGTACTTC. Translating it yields CASADGGHEQYF.

The CDR3, as DNA: TGTGCCAGCAGCTTGGCTAGCGTGAATGAGCAGTTCTTC. Translated: CASSLASVNEQFF. The chain carries TRBV7-9 and TRBJ2-1; tentatively, D is TRBD2 (6 bases). V was pared by 3 bases and J by 7 bases, with 10 bases between. The CDR3 is made up of 13 amino acids. The germline V gene encodes CDR1 SEHNR and CDR2 FQNEAQ (reference sequence).

The rearrangement joins TRBV7-9 to TRBJ2-7; 9 nucleotides line up with TRBD1. V lost 1 base and J lost 2; bases outside the gene matches: 6. This CDR3 region has 16 residues. Germline CDR1 reads SEHNR; CDR2 reads FQNEAQ (reference sequence). The CDR3 sequence is CASSLGLGDRAYEQYF. CDR3 DNA sequence: TGTGCCAGCAGCTTAGGTTTGGGGGACAGGGCCTACGAGCAGTACTTC.